These 11 T cell receptor beta chains were all obtained from the same sample, sequenced in a study of T cell repertoires in cytomegalovirus infection. No antigen has been assigned to these receptors. TCRdb re-derived calls from the reads in MiXCR, one entry per CDR3 protein. The data contain fewer than 650,000 distinct CDR3 sequences, 40% of them seen just once; the ten biggest clones take up over 45%. The material sequenced was cultured PBMCs, taken from culture after CMV antigen stimulation. The receptors originated from a human donor in good health (CMV status not recorded). Some clones in this sample may be carry-over from other donors' samples.

The rearrangement links TRBV20-1 to TRBJ2-1; D not certain. The CDR3 extends over 14 amino acids. CDR1 is DFQATT, CDR2 SNEGSKA, per germline (reference sequence). V was shortened by 7 bases and J by 0 bases, with 13 bases between the two germline ends. The CDR3 protein is CSVPRTSSYNEQFF. CDR3 DNA sequence: TGCAGTGTTCCTAGGACGAGCTCCTACAATGAGCAGTTCTTC.

This chain links TRBV7-9 with TRBJ2-7; D is unresolved. The germline V gene encodes CDR1 SEHNR and CDR2 FQNEAQ (reference sequence). The V end lost 1 base, the J end lost 6 bases, and 10 bases lay between the germline ends. The CDR3 sequence is 13 residues long. The CDR3, as DNA: TGTGCCAGCAGCTTAGTTGGGGTTGCCGAGCAGTACTTC. It encodes CASSLVGVAEQYF.

This clonotype was detected only a few times. V gene TRBV5-5 combines with J gene TRBJ1-1; D uncertain. V gave up 6 bases and J gave up 0 bases, with 15 bases separating them. The length of the CDR3 is 15 residues. Looked up from germline, CDR1 is SGHKS and CDR2 is YYEKEE (reference sequence). In nucleotides, the CDR3 is TGTGCCAGCAACAGATACAGTTACATGAACACTGAAGCTTTCTTT. Translated: CASNRYSYMNTEAFF.

The V and J genes are TRBV19 and TRBJ2-1; the D is unclear. The CDR3 sequence is 14 residues long. The germline CDR1 and CDR2 sequences are LNHDA and SQIVND (reference sequence). V shed 3 bases and J shed 3 bases, with 9 bases lying between them. The CDR3 is CASSMGRFYNEQFF. CDR3 DNA sequence: TGTGCCAGTAGTATGGGCCGGTTCTACAATGAGCAGTTCTTC. Complete variable domain (other parts from reference TRBV19 and TRBJ2-1): DGGITQSPKYLFRKEGQNVTLSCEQNLNHDAMYWYRQDPGQGLRLIYYSQIVNDFQKGDIAEGYSVSREKKESFPLTVTSAQKNPTAFYLCASSMGRFYNEQFFGPGTRLTVL.

J is TRBJ1-1 and V is TRBV7-8; a weak D match, TRBD1 (5 bases). The CDR3 has 14 amino acids. The ends were cut back, 6 bases at V and 0 bases at J, with 11 bases in the middle. Germline CDR1 is SGHVS and CDR2 is FQNEAQ. Here the CDR3 DNA reads TGTGCCAGCAGACATCAGGGTTTGAACACTGAAGCTTTCTTT. Its protein is CASRHQGLNTEAFF.

This clonotype was seen only a few times. V usage is TRBV7-9 and J usage is TRBJ2-7; D uncertain. V lost 5 bases and J lost 0, with 11 bases in between. Germline V CDR1 and CDR2: SEHNR, FQNEAQ (reference sequence). This CDR3 contains 14 residues. CDR3 nucleotide sequence: TGTGCCAGCAGCACCCGACACATCTCCTACGAGCAGTACTTC. Protein product: CASSTRHISYEQYF.

The CDR3 region is CASSFQLAETQYF. In DNA, the CDR3 is TGTGCCAGCAGTTTTCAACTAGCTGAGACCCAGTACTTC. This chain joins TRBV28 and TRBJ2-5; D is perhaps TRBD2 (6 bases). V lost 3 bases and J lost 5, with 10 bases in between. The germline gives CDR1 MDHEN, CDR2 SYDVKM. The CDR3 runs to 13 residues.

This clonotype showed up just a few times. This rearrangement joins TRBV2 to TRBJ2-1; TRBD1 matches at 7 bases. The germline V gene has CDR1 SNHLY and CDR2 FYNNEI. The CDR3 contains 13 residues. After removal of 6 bases from V and 8 bases from J, the junction contained 7 bases not matched to a gene. The CDR3 DNA reads TGTGCCAGCAGGTCAGGGGGAAGGGATGAGCAGTTCTTC. Its translation is CASRSGGRDEQFF.

This clonotype was recorded only once. The chain recombines TRBV5-5 with TRBJ2-7; D might be TRBD1 or TRBD2, each matching 6 bases. This CDR3 spans 15 amino acids. The germline gives CDR1 SGHKS, CDR2 YYEKEE (reference sequence). Deletions cut 6 bases from V and 7 bases from J, with 23 bases between. Here the CDR3 reads CASKLREDSAREQYF. In nucleotides, the CDR3 is TGTGCCAGCAAACTAAGGGAGGACAGCGCCCGGGAGCAGTACTTC.

This clonotype was picked up many times. V usage is TRBV7-2 and J usage is TRBJ1-5; D unclear. The CDR3 runs 15 residues. CDR1 is SGHTA and CDR2 is FQGNSA in the germline V gene. Trimming left V 1 base short and J 1 base short, with 8 bases between. CDR3 sequence: CASSLVPASNQPQHF. CDR3 DNA: TGTGCCAGCAGCTTAGTCCCGGCCAGCAATCAGCCCCAGCATTTT.

This clonotype was counted a few times. The V and J genes are TRBV4-3 and TRBJ2-2, with a weak D call TRBD2 (6 bases). CDR1 LGHNA and CDR2 YSLEER come from the germline V gene. Trimming took 5 bases from V and 1 from J, leaving 14 bases between them. The CDR3 contains 16 residues. For the CDR3, the DNA is TGCGCCAGCAGCACCGTTTGGCGGGGGAACACCGGGGAGCTGTTTTTT. As protein: CASSTVWRGNTGELFF.